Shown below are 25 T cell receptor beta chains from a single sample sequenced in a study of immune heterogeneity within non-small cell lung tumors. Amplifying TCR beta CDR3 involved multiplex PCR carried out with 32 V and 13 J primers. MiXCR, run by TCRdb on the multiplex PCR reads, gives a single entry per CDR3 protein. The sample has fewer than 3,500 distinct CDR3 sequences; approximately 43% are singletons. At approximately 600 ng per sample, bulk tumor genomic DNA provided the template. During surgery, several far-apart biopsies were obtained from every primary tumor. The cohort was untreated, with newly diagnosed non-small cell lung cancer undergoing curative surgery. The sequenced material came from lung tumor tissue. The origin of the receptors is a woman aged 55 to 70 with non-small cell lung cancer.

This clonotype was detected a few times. The CDR3 DNA sequence: TGTGCCAGCAGACGAACAGGGGGAGGTAATTCACCCCTCCACTTT. This encodes CASRRTGGGNSPLHF. J is TRBJ1-6 and V is TRBV3-1; 8 bases line up with TRBD1. The CDR3 is 15 amino acids. The V gene's germline CDR1 is LGHDT and CDR2 YNNKEL (reference sequence). The ends lost 6 bases at V and 6 bases at J; junction bases unmatched: 7.

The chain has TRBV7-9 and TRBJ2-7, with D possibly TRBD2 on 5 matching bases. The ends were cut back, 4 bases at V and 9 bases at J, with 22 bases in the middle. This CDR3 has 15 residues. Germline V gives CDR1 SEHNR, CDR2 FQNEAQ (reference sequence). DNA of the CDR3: TGTGCCAGCAGCTCCCAGAATTGCGGCGGGCGAGGGCAGTACTTC. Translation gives CASSSQNCGGRGQYF.

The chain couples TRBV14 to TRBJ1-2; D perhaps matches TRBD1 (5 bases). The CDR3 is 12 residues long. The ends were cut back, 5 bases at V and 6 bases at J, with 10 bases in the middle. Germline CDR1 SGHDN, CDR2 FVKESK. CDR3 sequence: CASSNQGDGYTF. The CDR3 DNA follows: TGTGCCAGCAGCAATCAAGGGGATGGCTACACCTTC.

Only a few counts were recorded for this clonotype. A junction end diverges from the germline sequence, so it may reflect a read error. The CDR3 protein is CASRLPIAGSQPQHF. The CDR3 DNA sequence: TGTGCCAGCCGTTTACCCATCGCGGGGAGCCAGCCCCAGCATTTT. The genes are TRBV28 and TRBJ1-5; no clear D gene. The germline V gene has CDR1 MDHEN and CDR2 SYDVKM. This CDR3 has 15 amino acids.

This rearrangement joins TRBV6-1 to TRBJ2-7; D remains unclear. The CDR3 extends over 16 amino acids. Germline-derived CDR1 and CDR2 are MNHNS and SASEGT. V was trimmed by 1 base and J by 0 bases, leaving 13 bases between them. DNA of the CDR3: TGTGCCAGCAGTGAAGAGGTTCTGGATCCCTCCTACGAGCAGTACTTC. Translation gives CASSEEVLDPSYEQYF.

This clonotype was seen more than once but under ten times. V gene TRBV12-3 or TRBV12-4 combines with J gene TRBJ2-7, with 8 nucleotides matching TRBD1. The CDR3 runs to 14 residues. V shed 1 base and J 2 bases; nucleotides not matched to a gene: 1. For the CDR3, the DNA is TGTGCCAGCAGTTTAGACAGGGGGACCTACGAGCAGTACTTC. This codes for CASSLDRGTYEQYF.

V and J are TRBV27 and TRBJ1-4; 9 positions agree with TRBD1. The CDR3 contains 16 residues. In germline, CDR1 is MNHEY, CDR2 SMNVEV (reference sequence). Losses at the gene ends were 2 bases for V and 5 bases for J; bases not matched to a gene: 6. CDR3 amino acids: CASSLGRDRVNEKLFF. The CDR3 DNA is TGTGCCAGCAGTTTAGGTCGGGACAGGGTAAATGAAAAACTGTTTTTT.

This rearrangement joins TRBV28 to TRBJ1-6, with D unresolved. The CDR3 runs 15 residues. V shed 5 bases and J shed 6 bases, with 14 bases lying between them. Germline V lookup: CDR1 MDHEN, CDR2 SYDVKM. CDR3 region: CASSTGPPVNSPLHF. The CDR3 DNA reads TGTGCCAGCAGTACCGGACCGCCCGTTAATTCACCCCTCCACTTT. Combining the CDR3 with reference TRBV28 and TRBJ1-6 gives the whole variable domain DVKVTQSSRYLVKRTGEKVFLECVQDMDHENMFWYRQDPGLGLRLIYFSYDVKMKEKGDIPEGYSVSREKKERFSLILESASTNQTSMYLCASSTGPPVNSPLHFGNGTRLTVT.

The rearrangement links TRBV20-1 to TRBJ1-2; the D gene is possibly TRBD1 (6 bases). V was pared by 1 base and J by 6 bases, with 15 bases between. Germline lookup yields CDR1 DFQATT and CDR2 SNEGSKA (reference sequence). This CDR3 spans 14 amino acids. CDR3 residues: CSARVPGDWHGYTF. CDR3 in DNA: TGCAGTGCTAGAGTGCCAGGGGATTGGCATGGCTACACCTTC.

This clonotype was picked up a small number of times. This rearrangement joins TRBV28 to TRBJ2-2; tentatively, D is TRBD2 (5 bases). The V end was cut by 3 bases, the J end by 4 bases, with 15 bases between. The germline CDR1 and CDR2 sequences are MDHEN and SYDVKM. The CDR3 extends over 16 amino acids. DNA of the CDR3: TGTGCCAGCAGTTTGACGGACTTGGTGGGCACCGGGGAGCTGTTTTTT. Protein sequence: CASSLTDLVGTGELFF.

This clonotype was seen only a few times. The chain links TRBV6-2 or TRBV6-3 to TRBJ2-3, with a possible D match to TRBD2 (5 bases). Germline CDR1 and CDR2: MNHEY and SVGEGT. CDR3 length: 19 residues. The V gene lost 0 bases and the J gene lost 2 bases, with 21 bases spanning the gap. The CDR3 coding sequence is TGTGCCAGCAGTTACTCGCCTCGTTTCCAGCGGAGGAACACAGATACGCAGTATTTT. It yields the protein CASSYSPRFQRRNTDTQYF.

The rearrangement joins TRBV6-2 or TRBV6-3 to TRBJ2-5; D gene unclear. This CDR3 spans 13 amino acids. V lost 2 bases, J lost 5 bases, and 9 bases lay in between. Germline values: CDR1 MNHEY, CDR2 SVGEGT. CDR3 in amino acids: CASSYPPGETQYF. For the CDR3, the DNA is TGTGCCAGCAGTTACCCGCCCGGGGAGACCCAGTACTTC.

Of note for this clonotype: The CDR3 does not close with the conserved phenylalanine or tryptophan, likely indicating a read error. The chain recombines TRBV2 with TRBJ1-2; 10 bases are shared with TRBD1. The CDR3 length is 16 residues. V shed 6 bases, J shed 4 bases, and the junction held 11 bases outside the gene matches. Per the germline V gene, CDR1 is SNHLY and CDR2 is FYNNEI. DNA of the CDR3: TGTGCCAGCAGCGCTCCGGGACAGGGGACCCTCTATGGCTACACCCTC. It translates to CASSAPGQGTLYGYTL.

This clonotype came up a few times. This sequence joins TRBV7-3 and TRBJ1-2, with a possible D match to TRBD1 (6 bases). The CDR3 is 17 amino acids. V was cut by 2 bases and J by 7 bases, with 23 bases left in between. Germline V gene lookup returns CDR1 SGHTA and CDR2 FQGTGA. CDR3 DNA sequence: TGTGCCAGCAGCTTATTTCACAGGGCACCAGGGGCCTCTGGCTACACCTTC. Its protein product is CASSLFHRAPGASGYTF. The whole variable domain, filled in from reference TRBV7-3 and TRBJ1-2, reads GAGVSQTPSNKVTEKGKYVELRCDPISGHTALYWYRQSLGQGPEFLIYFQGTGAADDSGLPNDRFFAVRPEGSVSTLKIQRTERGDSAVYLCASSLFHRAPGASGYTFGSGTRLTVV.

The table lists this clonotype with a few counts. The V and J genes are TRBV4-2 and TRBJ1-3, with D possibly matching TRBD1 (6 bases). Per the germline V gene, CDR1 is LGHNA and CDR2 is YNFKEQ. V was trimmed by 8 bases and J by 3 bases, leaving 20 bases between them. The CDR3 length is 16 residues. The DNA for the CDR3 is TGTGCCAGCGGTCTACAGGGAGATCTCTTTGGAAACACCATATATTTT. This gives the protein CASGLQGDLFGNTIYF.

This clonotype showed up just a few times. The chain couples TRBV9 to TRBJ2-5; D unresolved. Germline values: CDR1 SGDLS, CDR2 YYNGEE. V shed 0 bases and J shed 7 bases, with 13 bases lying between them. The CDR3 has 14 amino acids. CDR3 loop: CASSVEVTPGTQYF. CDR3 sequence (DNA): TGTGCCAGCAGCGTAGAAGTAACCCCGGGGACCCAGTACTTC.

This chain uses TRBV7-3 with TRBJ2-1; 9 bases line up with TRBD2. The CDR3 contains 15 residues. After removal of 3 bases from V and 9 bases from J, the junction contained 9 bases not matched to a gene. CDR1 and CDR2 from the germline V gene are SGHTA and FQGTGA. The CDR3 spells CASSLAAGGPGEQFF. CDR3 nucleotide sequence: TGTGCCAGCAGCTTGGCTGCGGGAGGGCCAGGTGAGCAGTTCTTC.

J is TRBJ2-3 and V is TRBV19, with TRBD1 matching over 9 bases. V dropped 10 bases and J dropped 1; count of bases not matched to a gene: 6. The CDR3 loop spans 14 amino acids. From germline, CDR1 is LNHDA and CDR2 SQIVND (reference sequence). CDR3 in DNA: TGTGCCATTGGGACAGGGTACGGCACAGATACGCAGTATTTT. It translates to CAIGTGYGTDTQYF.

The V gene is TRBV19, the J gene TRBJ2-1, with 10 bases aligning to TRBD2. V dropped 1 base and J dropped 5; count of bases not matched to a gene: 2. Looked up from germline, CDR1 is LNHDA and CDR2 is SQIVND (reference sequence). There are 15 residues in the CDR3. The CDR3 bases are TGTGCCAGTAGTATAGTAGCGGGAGGCCACAATGAGCAGTTCTTC. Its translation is CASSIVAGGHNEQFF.

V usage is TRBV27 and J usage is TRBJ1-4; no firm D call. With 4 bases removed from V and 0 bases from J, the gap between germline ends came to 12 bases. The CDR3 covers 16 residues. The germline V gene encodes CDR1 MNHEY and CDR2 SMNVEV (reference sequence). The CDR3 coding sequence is TGTGCCAGCAGTTCGAGAGGGAGGACAACTAATGAAAAACTGTTTTTT. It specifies CASSSRGRTTNEKLFF. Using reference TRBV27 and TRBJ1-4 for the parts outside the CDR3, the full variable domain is EAQVTQNPRYLITVTGKKLTVTCSQNMNHEYMSWYRQDPGLGLRQIYYSMNVEVTDKGDVPEGYKVSRKEKRNFPLILESPSPNQTSLYFCASSSRGRTTNEKLFFGSGTQLSVL.

The CDR3 sequence: CASSLSSGRPYEQYF. CDR3 coding DNA: TGTGCCAGCAGTTTATCGTCGGGGAGGCCCTACGAGCAGTACTTC. The chain employs TRBV27 and TRBJ2-7; possibly TRBD2 for D (6 bases). This CDR3 spans 15 amino acids. Germline lookup yields CDR1 MNHEY and CDR2 SMNVEV (reference sequence). The ends were cut back, 0 bases at V and 2 bases at J, with 11 bases in the middle.

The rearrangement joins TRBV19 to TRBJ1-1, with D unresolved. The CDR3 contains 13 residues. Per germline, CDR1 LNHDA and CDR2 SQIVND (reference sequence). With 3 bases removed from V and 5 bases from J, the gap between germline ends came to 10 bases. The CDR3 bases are TGTGCCAGTAGTATCAAGGAGGCAACTGAAGCTTTCTTT. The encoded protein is CASSIKEATEAFF.

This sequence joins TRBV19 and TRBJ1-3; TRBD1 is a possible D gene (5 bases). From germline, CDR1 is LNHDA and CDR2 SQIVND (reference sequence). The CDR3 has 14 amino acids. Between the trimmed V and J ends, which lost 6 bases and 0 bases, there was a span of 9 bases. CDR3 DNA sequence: TGTGCCAGTAGGAGCCAGGGCTCTGGAAACACCATATATTTT. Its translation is CASRSQGSGNTIYF. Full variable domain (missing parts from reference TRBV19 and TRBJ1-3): DGGITQSPKYLFRKEGQNVTLSCEQNLNHDAMYWYRQDPGQGLRLIYYSQIVNDFQKGDIAEGYSVSREKKESFPLTVTSAQKNPTAFYLCASRSQGSGNTIYFGEGSWLTVV.

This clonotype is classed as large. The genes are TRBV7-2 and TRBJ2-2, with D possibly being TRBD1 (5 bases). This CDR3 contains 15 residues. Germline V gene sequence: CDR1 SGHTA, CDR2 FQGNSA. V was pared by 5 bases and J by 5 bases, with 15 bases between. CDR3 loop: CASSKRSGFTGELFF. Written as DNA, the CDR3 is TGTGCCAGCAGCAAAAGATCAGGGTTTACCGGGGAGCTGTTTTTT.

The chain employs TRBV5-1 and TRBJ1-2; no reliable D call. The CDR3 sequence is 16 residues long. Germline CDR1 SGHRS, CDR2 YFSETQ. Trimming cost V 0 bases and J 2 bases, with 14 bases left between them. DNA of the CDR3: TGCGCCAGCAGCTTGGGGACTTTTCAGCAGAACTATGGCTACACCTTC. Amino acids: CASSLGTFQQNYGYTF.